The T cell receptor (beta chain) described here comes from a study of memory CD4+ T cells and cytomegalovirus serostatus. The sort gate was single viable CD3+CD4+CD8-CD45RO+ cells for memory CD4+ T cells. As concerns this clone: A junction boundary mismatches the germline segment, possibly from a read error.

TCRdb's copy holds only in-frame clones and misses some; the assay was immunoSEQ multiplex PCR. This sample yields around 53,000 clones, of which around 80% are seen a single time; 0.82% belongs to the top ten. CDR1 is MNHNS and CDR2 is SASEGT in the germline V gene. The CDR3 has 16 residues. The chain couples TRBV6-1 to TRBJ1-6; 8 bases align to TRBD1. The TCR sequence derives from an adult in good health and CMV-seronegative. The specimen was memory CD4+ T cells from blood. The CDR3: CAISESWDRSLSPLHF. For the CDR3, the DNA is TGTGCCATCAGTGAGTCATGGGACAGGTCATTGTCACCCCTCCACTTT.